This TCR beta chain was observed in a study of vaccination effects on CD4 cells after COVID-19. Background on the study: Researchers obtained post-vaccine samples at a median of 72 days past the second dose.

Some clones are missing from TCRdb's copy, which holds only in-frame ones; the method was immunoSEQ multiplex PCR. This sample yields some 30,000 clones, of which approximately 60% are seen a single time; 8.7% belongs to the top ten. Germline assignment: CDR1 DFQATT and CDR2 SNEGSKA (reference sequence). The CDR3 totals 15 residues. V lost 3 bases to trimming and J lost 0 bases, with 14 bases between them. Of note for this clone: Its cognate antigen is unknown.

Within the ViraFEST assay, antigen-specific CD4+ T cells underwent expansion with viral peptide pools prior to sequencing. It was after nine to ten days of culture that CD4+ T cells were isolated. All study participants received two doses of BNT162b2 or mRNA-1273 vaccine. The sample in question was CD4+ T cells from PBMCs cultured with SARS-CoV-2 spike peptides, obtained after COVID-19 vaccination. The chain joins TRBV20-1 to TRBJ1-2; D gene ambiguous. This TCR was sampled from a human donor who received a COVID-19 vaccine. The CDR3 reads CSASSRRETNYGYTF. CDR3 DNA sequence: TGCAGTGCTAGTAGCAGACGAGAAACTAACTATGGCTACACCTTC.